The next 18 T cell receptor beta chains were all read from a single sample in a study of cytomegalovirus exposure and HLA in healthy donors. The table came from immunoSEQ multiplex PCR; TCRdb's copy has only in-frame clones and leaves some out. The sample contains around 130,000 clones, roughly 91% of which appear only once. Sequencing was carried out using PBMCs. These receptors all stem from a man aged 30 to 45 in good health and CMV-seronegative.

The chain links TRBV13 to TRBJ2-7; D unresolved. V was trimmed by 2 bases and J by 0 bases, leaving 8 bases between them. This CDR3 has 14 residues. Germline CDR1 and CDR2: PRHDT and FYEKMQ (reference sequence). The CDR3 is CASSLYRSSYEQYF. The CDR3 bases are TGTGCCAGCAGCTTATATAGGAGCTCCTACGAGCAGTACTTC.

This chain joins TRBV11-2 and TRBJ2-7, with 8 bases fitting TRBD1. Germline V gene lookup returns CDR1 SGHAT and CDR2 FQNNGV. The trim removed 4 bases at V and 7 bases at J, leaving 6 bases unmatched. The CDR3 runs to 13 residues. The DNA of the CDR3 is TGTGCCAGCAGCTCGGACAGGGCAAGGGAGCAGTACTTC. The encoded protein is CASSSDRAREQYF. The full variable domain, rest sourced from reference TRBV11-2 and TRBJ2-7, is EAGVAQSPRYKIIEKRQSVAFWCNPISGHATLYWYQQILGQGPKLLIQFQNNGVVDDSQLPKDRFSAERLKGVDSTLKIQPAKLEDSAVYLCASSSDRAREQYFGPGTRLTVT.

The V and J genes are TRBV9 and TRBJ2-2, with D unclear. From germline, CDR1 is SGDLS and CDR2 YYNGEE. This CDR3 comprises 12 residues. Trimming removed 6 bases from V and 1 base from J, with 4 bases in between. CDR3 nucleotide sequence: TGTGCCAGCACCTGGAACACCGGGGAGCTGTTTTTT. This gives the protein CASTWNTGELFF.

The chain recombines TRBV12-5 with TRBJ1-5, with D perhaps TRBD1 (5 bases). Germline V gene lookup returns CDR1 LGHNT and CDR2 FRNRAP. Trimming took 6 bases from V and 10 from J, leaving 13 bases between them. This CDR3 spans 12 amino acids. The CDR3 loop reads CASGPGHEPQHF. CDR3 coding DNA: TGTGCTAGTGGGCCCGGACATGAACCCCAGCATTTT.

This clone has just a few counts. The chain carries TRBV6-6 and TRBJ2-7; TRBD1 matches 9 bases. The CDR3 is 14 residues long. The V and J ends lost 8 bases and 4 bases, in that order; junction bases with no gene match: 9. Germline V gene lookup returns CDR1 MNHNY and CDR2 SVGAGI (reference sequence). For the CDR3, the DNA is TGTGCCAGCTTCGGCCGGGGACAGGGATACGAGCAGTACTTC. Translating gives CASFGRGQGYEQYF.

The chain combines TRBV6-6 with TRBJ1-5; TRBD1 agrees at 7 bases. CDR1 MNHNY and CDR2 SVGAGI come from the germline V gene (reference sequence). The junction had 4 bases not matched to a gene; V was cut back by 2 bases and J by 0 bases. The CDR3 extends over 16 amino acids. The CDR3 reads CASSYPTGYSNQPQHF. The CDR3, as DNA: TGTGCCAGCAGTTACCCGACAGGGTATAGCAATCAGCCCCAGCATTTT.

CDR3 in DNA: TGCGCCAGCAGCTCCCAGGCGGGGAACACTGAAGCTTTCTTT. Its translation is CASSSQAGNTEAFF. The genes are TRBV5-1 and TRBJ1-1; D ambiguous. V was cut by 3 bases and J by 1 base, with 10 bases left in between. Per germline, CDR1 SGHRS and CDR2 YFSETQ. The CDR3 length is 14 residues.

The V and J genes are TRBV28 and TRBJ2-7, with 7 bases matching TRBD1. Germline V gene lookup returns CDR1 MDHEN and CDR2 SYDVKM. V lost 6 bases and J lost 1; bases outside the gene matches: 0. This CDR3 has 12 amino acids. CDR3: CASRTGSYEQYF. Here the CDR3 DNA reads TGTGCCAGCAGGACAGGGTCCTACGAGCAGTACTTC.

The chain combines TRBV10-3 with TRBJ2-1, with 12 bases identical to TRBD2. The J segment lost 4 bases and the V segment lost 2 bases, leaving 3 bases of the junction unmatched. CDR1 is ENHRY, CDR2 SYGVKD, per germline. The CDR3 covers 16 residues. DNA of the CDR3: TGTGCCATCAGTGAGACTAGCGGGGGGCTATACAATGAGCAGTTCTTC. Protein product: CAISETSGGLYNEQFF.

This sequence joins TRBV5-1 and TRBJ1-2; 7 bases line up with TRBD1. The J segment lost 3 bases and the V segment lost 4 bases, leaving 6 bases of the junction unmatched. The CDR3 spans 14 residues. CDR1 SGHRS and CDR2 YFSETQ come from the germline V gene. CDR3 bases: TGCGCCAGCAGCCGGACAGGCCCCGACTATGGCTACACCTTC. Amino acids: CASSRTGPDYGYTF. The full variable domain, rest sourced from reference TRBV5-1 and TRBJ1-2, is KAGVTQTPRYLIKTRGQQVTLSCSPISGHRSVSWYQQTPGQGLQFLFEYFSETQRNKGNFPGRFSGRQFSNSRSEMNVSTLELGDSALYLCASSRTGPDYGYTFGSGTRLTVV.

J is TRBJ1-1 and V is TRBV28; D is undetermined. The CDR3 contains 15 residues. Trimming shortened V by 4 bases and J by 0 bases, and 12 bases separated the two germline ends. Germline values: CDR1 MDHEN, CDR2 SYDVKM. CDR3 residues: CASSSGEGLNTEAFF. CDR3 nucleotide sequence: TGTGCCAGCAGTTCCGGGGAGGGTTTGAACACTGAAGCTTTCTTT.

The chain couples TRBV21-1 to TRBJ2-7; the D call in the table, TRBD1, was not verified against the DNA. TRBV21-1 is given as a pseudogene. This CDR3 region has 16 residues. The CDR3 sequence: CASSKLGRDSLGEQYF. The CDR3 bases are TGTGCCAGCAGCAAATTAGGACGGGACAGTTTAGGCGAGCAGTACTTC.

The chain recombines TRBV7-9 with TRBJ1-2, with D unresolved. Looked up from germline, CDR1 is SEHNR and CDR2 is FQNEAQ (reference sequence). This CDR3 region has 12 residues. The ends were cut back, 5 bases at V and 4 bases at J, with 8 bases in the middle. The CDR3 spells CASSREVYGYTF. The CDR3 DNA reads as TGTGCCAGCAGCCGGGAGGTCTATGGCTACACCTTC. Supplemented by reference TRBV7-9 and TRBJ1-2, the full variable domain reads DTGVSQNPRHKITKRGQNVTFRCDPISEHNRLYWYRQTLGQGPEFLTYFQNEAQLEKSRLLSDRFSAERPKGSFSTLEIQRTEQGDSAMYLCASSREVYGYTFGSGTRLTVV.

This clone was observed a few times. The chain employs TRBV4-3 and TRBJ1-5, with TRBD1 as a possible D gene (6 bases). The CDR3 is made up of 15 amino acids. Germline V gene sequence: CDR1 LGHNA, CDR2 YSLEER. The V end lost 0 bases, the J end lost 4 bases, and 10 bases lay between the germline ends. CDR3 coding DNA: TGCGCCAGCAGCCAAGACCCCCAGGGGAATCAGCCCCAGCATTTT. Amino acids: CASSQDPQGNQPQHF.

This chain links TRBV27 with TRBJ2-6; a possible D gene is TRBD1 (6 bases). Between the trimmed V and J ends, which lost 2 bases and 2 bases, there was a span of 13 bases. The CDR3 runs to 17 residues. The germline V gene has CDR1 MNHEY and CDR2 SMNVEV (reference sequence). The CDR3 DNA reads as TGTGCCAGCAGTTTACACCCACCAGGGGCTGGGGCCAACGTCCTGACTTTC. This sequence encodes CASSLHPPGAGANVLTF.

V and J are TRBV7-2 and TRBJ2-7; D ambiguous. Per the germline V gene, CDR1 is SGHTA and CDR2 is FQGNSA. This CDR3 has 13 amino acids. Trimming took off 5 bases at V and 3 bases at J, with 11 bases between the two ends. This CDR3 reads CASSPPLSYEQYF. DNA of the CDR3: TGTGCCAGCAGCCCCCCTCTGAGCTACGAGCAGTACTTC. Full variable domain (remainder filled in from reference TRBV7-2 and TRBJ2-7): GAGVSQSPSNKVTEKGKDVELRCDPISGHTALYWYRQSLGQGLEFLIYFQGNSAPDKSGLPSDRFSAERTGGSVSTLTIQRTQQEDSAVYLCASSPPLSYEQYFGPGTRLTVT.

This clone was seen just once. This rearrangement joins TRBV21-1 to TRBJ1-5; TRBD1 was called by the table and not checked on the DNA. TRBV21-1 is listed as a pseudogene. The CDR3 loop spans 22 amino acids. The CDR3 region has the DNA TGTGCCAGCAGCAAAGTGAGGGGCGTAAGGGGGTACTCGAACTCGTGCAATCAGCCCCAGCATTTT. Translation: CASSKVRGVRGYSNSCNQPQHF.

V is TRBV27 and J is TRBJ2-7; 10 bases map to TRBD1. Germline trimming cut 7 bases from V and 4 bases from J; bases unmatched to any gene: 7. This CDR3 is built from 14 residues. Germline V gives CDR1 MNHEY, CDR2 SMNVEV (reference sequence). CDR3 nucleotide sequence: TGTGCCAGCAAAACCGGGACAGGGGCTTACGAGCAGTACTTC. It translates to CASKTGTGAYEQYF.